The 20 T cell receptor beta chains below all came from one sample that was sequenced in a study of cytomegalovirus exposure and HLA in healthy donors. The primer mix had 60 Vbeta and 13 Jbeta primers. The data were produced by immunoSEQ multiplex PCR, yet TCRdb's version contains in-frame clones alone and is incomplete. This sample has 100,000 to 150,000 clones, with over 70% found just once. Specimen: PBMCs. These receptors came from a woman between 45 and 65 years old in good health and CMV-seronegative.

The chain uses TRBV6-5 and TRBJ2-7; unclear D gene. Trimming cost V 6 bases and J 1 base, with 10 bases left between them. Germline CDR1 reads MNHEY; CDR2 reads SVGAGI. The CDR3 sequence is 13 residues long. CDR3 protein: CASSLGSSYEQYF. The CDR3, as DNA: TGTGCCAGCAGCCTCGGGTCTTCCTACGAGCAGTACTTC.

The CDR3 is CASSPAPGIEQFF. The DNA of the CDR3 is TGTGCCAGCAGTCCCGCCCCGGGGATTGAGCAGTTCTTC. This chain connects TRBV28 to TRBJ2-1; possibly TRBD2 for D (5 bases). The V end was cut by 5 bases, the J end by 9 bases, with 14 bases between. From germline, CDR1 is MDHEN and CDR2 SYDVKM. CDR3 size: 13 residues.

This sequence joins TRBV28 and TRBJ2-1; 7 bases are shared with TRBD2. After removal of 8 bases from V and 4 bases from J, the junction contained 8 bases not matched to a gene. CDR3 length equals 14 residues. Germline V gives CDR1 MDHEN, CDR2 SYDVKM. CDR3 DNA: TGTGCCAGCCAGAGAAGCGGGATTTACAATGAGCAGTTCTTC. The encoded protein is CASQRSGIYNEQFF.

The rearrangement uses TRBV5-1 and TRBJ2-7; D not resolved. V dropped 0 bases and J dropped 2 bases, with 12 bases sitting between them. The CDR3 runs 15 residues. Germline assignment: CDR1 SGHRS and CDR2 YFSETQ. The CDR3 coding sequence is TGCGCCAGCAGCTTGGGATTGGCGGCGACCTACGAGCAGTACTTC. This sequence encodes CASSLGLAATYEQYF.

The chain uses TRBV28 and TRBJ2-7; 7 bases are a match to TRBD1. Germline CDR1 reads MDHEN; CDR2 reads SYDVKM. Trimming removed 7 bases from V and 2 bases from J; junction bases left unmatched: 2. The CDR3 extends over 12 amino acids. The CDR3 nucleotides are TGTGCCAGCACAGGGACAGCCTACGAGCAGTACTTC. Translating it yields CASTGTAYEQYF.

A single count supports this clone. The chain combines TRBV30 with TRBJ1-5; 8 positions match TRBD1. The length of the CDR3 is 14 residues. Germline V gives CDR1 GTSNPN, CDR2 SVGIG (reference sequence). V trimming: 5 bases; J trimming: 2 bases; junction bases outside the gene matches: 5. The CDR3 bases are TGTGCCTGGGACACAGGGGGTGGCAATCAGCCCCAGCATTTT. The encoded protein is CAWDTGGGNQPQHF.

This chain links TRBV19 with TRBJ2-4; a weak D match, TRBD2 (6 bases). Germline V gives CDR1 LNHDA, CDR2 SQIVND (reference sequence). Trimming pared 6 bases from V and 6 bases from J, leaving 12 bases between. This CDR3 comprises 13 residues. The CDR3 DNA follows: TGTGCCAGTAGGCGGGACGGAAGAAACATTCAGTACTTC. Translated, it gives CASRRDGRNIQYF.

This clone was detected a few times. The chain couples TRBV7-6 to TRBJ2-1; TRBD2 matches at 9 bases. Germline V CDR1 and CDR2: SGHVS, FNYEAQ. The junction had 2 bases not matched to a gene; V was cut back by 5 bases and J by 3 bases. The CDR3 sequence is 14 residues long. The CDR3, as DNA: TGTGCCAGCAGCCCTAGCGGGATCTACAATGAGCAGTTCTTC. Translated, it gives CASSPSGIYNEQFF.

V and J are TRBV4-3 and TRBJ2-1; 12 positions match TRBD2. CDR1 is LGHNA and CDR2 is YSLEER in the germline V gene. CDR3 length equals 18 residues. The V segment lost 0 bases and the J segment 3 bases; nucleotides outside the gene matches: 6. CDR3 residues: CASSQELLAGGGYNEQFF. Written as DNA, the CDR3 is TGCGCCAGCAGCCAAGAACTACTAGCGGGAGGAGGCTACAATGAGCAGTTCTTC.

The chain employs TRBV4-3 and TRBJ2-7; 13 bases map to TRBD2. Trimming took 0 bases from V and 4 from J; bases not matched to a gene: 15. CDR3 length equals 20 residues. In germline, CDR1 is LGHNA, CDR2 YSLEER. The CDR3 nucleotides read TGCGCCAGCAGCCAAGAAGTCCGTTGGCGACTAGCGGGAGGTGAGTACGAGCAGTACTTC. Its protein is CASSQEVRWRLAGGEYEQYF.

The V and J genes are TRBV7-9 and TRBJ2-7, with D possibly being TRBD1 (5 bases). Trimming removed 2 bases from V and 3 bases from J, with 14 bases in between. The CDR3 covers 15 residues. Germline V gene sequence: CDR1 SEHNR, CDR2 FQNEAQ (reference sequence). The chain's CDR3 is CASSLPIDSLYEQYF. The CDR3 DNA sequence: TGTGCCAGCAGCTTACCGATCGACAGTCTCTACGAGCAGTACTTC.

A few counts support this clone. The chain couples TRBV28 to TRBJ2-1; D unclear. Looked up from germline, CDR1 is MDHEN and CDR2 is SYDVKM. The CDR3 is 13 residues long. Between the trimmed V and J ends, which lost 8 bases and 7 bases, there was a span of 15 bases. The CDR3 is CASGMASTNEQFF. The CDR3 DNA is TGTGCCAGCGGCATGGCGTCGACTAATGAGCAGTTCTTC.

Here the CDR3 DNA reads TGTGCCAGCTCACCAAATGGGGACTCGAAGACCCAGTACTTC. This sequence encodes CASSPNGDSKTQYF. The V and J genes are TRBV18 and TRBJ2-5; possibly TRBD2 for D (6 bases). The ends were cut back, 2 bases at V and 6 bases at J, with 13 bases in the middle. Germline V gene data show CDR1 as KGHSH and CDR2 as LQKENI. This CDR3 spans 14 amino acids.

V usage is TRBV27 and J usage is TRBJ1-1, with D perhaps matching TRBD1 (5 bases). Per germline, CDR1 MNHEY and CDR2 SMNVEV (reference sequence). Trimming shortened V by 5 bases and J by 0 bases, and 10 bases separated the two germline ends. CDR3 length: 14 residues. The CDR3 DNA follows: TGTGCCAGCAGTGCCTCGACAGTGAACACTGAAGCTTTCTTT. Its protein is CASSASTVNTEAFF.

The chain has TRBV7-3 and TRBJ2-2, with a possible D match to TRBD2 (6 bases). The V end lost 5 bases, the J end lost 6 bases, and 10 bases lay between the germline ends. Germline V gene data show CDR1 as SGHTA and CDR2 as FQGTGA. The CDR3 has 13 residues. In DNA form, the CDR3 reads TGTGCCAGCAGCCGACTAGGGTCCGGGGAGCTGTTTTTT. This translates into CASSRLGSGELFF.

The genes are TRBV7-3 and TRBJ2-6, with TRBD1 identical over 10 bases. CDR3 size: 18 residues. The ends lost 5 bases at V and 1 base at J; junction bases unmatched: 8. Germline V gene sequence: CDR1 SGHTA, CDR2 FQGTGA. CDR3 sequence reads: CASSEAGTGASGANVLTF. The CDR3 DNA is TGTGCCAGCAGCGAAGCGGGGACAGGGGCGTCTGGGGCCAACGTCCTGACTTTC.

This sequence joins TRBV19 and TRBJ2-4; D is perhaps TRBD2 (6 bases). The V end was cut by 7 bases, the J end by 2 bases, with 9 bases between. The CDR3 is 13 amino acids. CDR1 is LNHDA and CDR2 is SQIVND in the germline V gene (reference sequence). CDR3 coding DNA: TGTGCCAGTATCGCGGGATCCAAAAACATTCAGTACTTC. Translation: CASIAGSKNIQYF.

The chain uses TRBV6-1 and TRBJ2-2; D is perhaps TRBD2 (7 bases). Germline V gene sequence: CDR1 MNHNS, CDR2 SASEGT. Trimming cost V 5 bases and J 5 bases, with 12 bases left between them. There are 14 residues in the CDR3. DNA for the CDR3: TGTGCCAGCAGTATGGGGGGGCATACCGGGGAGCTGTTTTTT. Translation: CASSMGGHTGELFF.

The gene calls are TRBV28 and TRBJ2-1; 7 bases are shared with TRBD2. V shed 5 bases and J 10 bases; nucleotides not matched to a gene: 2. Looked up from germline, CDR1 is MDHEN and CDR2 is SYDVKM. This CDR3 is built from 11 residues. The CDR3 loop is CASSGSGEQFF. In DNA, the CDR3 is TGTGCCAGCAGTGGTAGCGGGGAGCAGTTCTTC.

This rearrangement joins TRBV4-1 to TRBJ2-5; D remains unclear. The J call may not be correct, given that the DNA end is closer to TRBJ2-7. This CDR3 comprises 15 residues. Germline CDR1 reads MGHRA; CDR2 reads YSYEKL. The DNA of the CDR3 is TGCGCCAGCAGCCCACGAGACACCTCCTCCTACGAGCAGTACTTC. As protein: CASSPRDTSSYEQYF.